The rows below give T cell receptor beta chains drawn from one sample of a study of neoadjuvant nivolumab and ipilimumab in lung cancer. TCRdb's table, derived via immunoSEQ multiplex PCR, lists solely in-frame clones and lacks some. Of around 20,000 clones in the sample, over 70% were seen once. This material consisted of tumor tissue, taken after neoadjuvant nivolumab, alone or with ipilimumab, at or shortly before surgery. The receptors shown here come from an adult with non-small cell lung cancer. Each CDR3 is given without its conserved first and last residue.

cdr3_aa: ASSFGQGEAF; cdr3_length: 10; v_call: TRBV5-1
cdr3_aa: ASSTSGTEAF; cdr3_length: 10; v_call: TRBV2
cdr3_aa: SADSGNTIY; cdr3_length: 9; v_call: TRBV20-1
cdr3_aa: ASSPGHKGAGYGYT; cdr3_length: 14; v_call: TRBV7-6
cdr3_aa: ASSLDRANGANVLT; cdr3_length: 14; v_call: TRBV5-1
cdr3_aa: ASSETGPYSGNTIY; cdr3_length: 14; v_call: TRBV6-1
cdr3_aa: ASPMKDPGTAFEAF; cdr3_length: 14; v_call: TRBV6-4
cdr3_aa: ASSRQTGERYGYT; cdr3_length: 13; v_call: TRBV7-2
cdr3_aa: ASSVGVGAERGEQY; cdr3_length: 14; v_call: TRBV9
cdr3_aa: ASSERPGKETQY; cdr3_length: 12; v_call: TRBV2
cdr3_aa: ASSSVPSGYT; cdr3_length: 10; v_call: TRBV2
cdr3_aa: ASSFSNRDDSPLH; cdr3_length: 13; v_call: TRBV5-4
cdr3_aa: ASSVQGALTGELF; cdr3_length: 13; v_call: TRBV9
cdr3_aa: ASRGGPGEAF; cdr3_length: 10; v_call: TRBV7-2
cdr3_aa: ASSLVTLARGEQY; cdr3_length: 13; v_call: TRBV11-2
cdr3_aa: ASSRGGSPLH; cdr3_length: 10; v_call: TRBV7-9
cdr3_aa: ASSLVMNTEAF; cdr3_length: 11; v_call: TRBV18
cdr3_aa: ASYRDRIAEAF; cdr3_length: 11; v_call: TRBV6-5
cdr3_aa: AIHTGGTSDEQF; cdr3_length: 12; v_call: TRBV6-6
cdr3_aa: ASSPPGASYNEQF; cdr3_length: 13; v_call: TRBV18
cdr3_aa: AISESGGTEAF; cdr3_length: 11; v_call: TRBV10-3
cdr3_aa: ASSLAAGTYEQY; cdr3_length: 12; v_call: TRBV5-1
cdr3_aa: ASSPREETQY; cdr3_length: 10; v_call: TRBV7-9
cdr3_aa: ASSLGESSYNEQF; cdr3_length: 13; v_call: TRBV28
cdr3_aa: ASSPETYEQY; cdr3_length: 10; v_call: TRBV18
cdr3_aa: ASSTGQTNTGELF; cdr3_length: 13; v_call: TRBV9
cdr3_aa: ASAKPGGGELF; cdr3_length: 11; v_call: TRBV6-5
cdr3_aa: ASSSGGTSYEQY; cdr3_length: 12; v_call: TRBV28
cdr3_aa: ASSDGGLLTEAF; cdr3_length: 12; v_call: TRBV7-9
cdr3_aa: ASSLGGGQY; cdr3_length: 9; v_call: TRBV11-2
cdr3_aa: ASSLQSGANVLT; cdr3_length: 12; v_call: TRBV7-2
cdr3_aa: ASSVSPVSYEQY; cdr3_length: 12; v_call: TRBV9
cdr3_aa: ASSSRLRGTRTDTQY; cdr3_length: 15; v_call: TRBV28
cdr3_aa: ASSQGVNYGYT; cdr3_length: 11; v_call: TRBV18
cdr3_aa: ASSWGQAFEAF; cdr3_length: 11; v_call: TRBV7-9
cdr3_aa: AWSPPPTDTQY; cdr3_length: 11; v_call: TRBV30
cdr3_aa: ATKGQGREETQY; cdr3_length: 12; v_call: TRBV18
cdr3_aa: ASSTDGDEQY; cdr3_length: 10; v_call: TRBV5-1
cdr3_aa: ASSGGLAARETQY; cdr3_length: 13; v_call: TRBV5-6
cdr3_aa: ASSPRGAMDSPLH; cdr3_length: 13; v_call: TRBV18
cdr3_aa: ASRRGGAGEKLF; cdr3_length: 12; v_call: TRBV5-6
cdr3_aa: ASSVDRGLVETQY; cdr3_length: 13; v_call: TRBV9
cdr3_aa: ASSQGYRSDNEQF; cdr3_length: 13; v_call: TRBV4-3
cdr3_aa: ASSRTGGGETQY; cdr3_length: 12; v_call: TRBV11-3
cdr3_aa: ASSLAGTGGQETQY; cdr3_length: 14; v_call: TRBV7-2
cdr3_aa: ASSFSTRRDRDSPLH; cdr3_length: 15; v_call: TRBV28
cdr3_aa: AWMPTGVTYGYT; cdr3_length: 12; v_call: TRBV30
cdr3_aa: ASSDYSTVNYGYT; cdr3_length: 13; v_call: TRBV6-1